This T cell receptor beta chain is from a study of blood T cell repertoires in COVID-19 (dated by TCRdb to about 2020). Describing the broader study: Collaborator samples came from the United States, Italy and Spain and covered acute and convalescent phases of COVID-19. The material from the prospective study consisted of cDNA or gDNA derived from T cells, B-cell-depleted T cells, or PBMCs. Subjects who had been exposed to COVID-19, were actively infected with it, or had recovered from it provided the deeply sampled blood TCRbeta repertoires that made up the dataset. A freely available public database, intended as a resource for researchers studying the immune response to SARS-CoV-2, is where the repertoires were released. The samples were drawn from two sources: the first 160 participants of the ongoing ImmuneRACE study, and 1,000 to 1,500 subjects contributed by 6 global collaborators. The sample metadata nearly always contained a de-identified subject ID, COVID-19 status, age in years and sex. HLA class I and class II types, where available, came from metadata supplied by the sample provider rather than from assay-based typing. Paper-wide results and their limitations: The quantity of clinical and demographic metadata differed by source and by participant and was supplied without curation.

The immunoSEQ Assay, a bias-controlled multiplex PCR, was used to amplify TCRbeta CDR3 regions from genomic DNA. Regarding the original processing steps: Within the assay, amplification of reference gene primers was used to estimate how many nucleated cells each sample contained. To quantify the absolute abundance of each unique TCRbeta CDR3 rearrangement, sequence reads were collapsed and filtered. For each sample, productive Simpson clonality was calculated as the square root of Simpson's diversity index over productive rearrangements. The immuneACCESS repertoire file appears here via TCRdb, limited to in-frame rearrangements. These files lack a portion of the clones; in checked studies, under half of the deficit traces to unresolved V genes, and the cause of the others is not known. V, J and clone size were drawn from that table, and D and trimming were deduced from the DNA. The sample has more than 200,000 clones on record, 84% of them singletons. The biggest ten clones account for roughly 1.8% of the sample.

Participants in the prospective study were aged roughly 18 to 100 years, lived in about two dozen United States geographic areas, and enrolled through a virtual design. In the prospective study, participants were assigned to cohorts based on the clinical history participants reported in a screening survey and a study questionnaire. For ImmuneRACE Cohort 3, a participant was defined as recovered based on two consecutive negative NP/OP PCR tests, clearance by a healthcare professional, or resolution of symptoms. Mobile phlebotomists in the prospective study collected whole blood, serum and a nasopharyngeal or oropharyngeal swab from every participant. Additional blood draws and questionnaires over a 2-month period could optionally be provided by prospective study participants. Prospective study blood samples were shipped either frozen or at room temperature before DNA extraction. The germline V gene sets CDR1 to LGHNA and CDR2 to YSLEER. Including cysteine and phenylalanine, the CDR3 has 15 amino acids. The DNA shown is the 45-base CDR3, in frame from base 1. V lost 1 base and J lost 6 bases, and the count of bases not matched to a germline gene is 5.

In the case of this clone: Its antigen remains undetermined. It has no much larger one-base neighbor in the sample; base qualities were not kept.

Sequencing was carried out using PBMCs or T cells enriched from blood (not recorded which). The sequence is built from TRBV4-3 and TRBJ2-3, with 9 junctional bases fitting TRBD2. This TCR was recovered from a man aged 60 to 69 who had recovered from COVID-19. The DNA sequence follows: TGCGCCAGCAGCCAAGTCGCGGGGGGGCTTGATACGCAGTATTTT. Translated, it gives CASSQVAGGLDTQYF.